These T cell receptor beta chains were read from a single sample in a study of shared clonotypes between healthy human individuals. The assay was immunoSEQ multiplex PCR, and TCRdb's table has in-frame clones only and misses some. In the table there are about a million clones, approximately 76% of which are singletons. Sequenced: memory CD4+ T cells sorted from blood. The origin of the receptors is a man younger than 35 in good health. Each CDR3 is given with its conserved first and last residue. Each record gives: J gene, V gene, clone size, D gene, CDR3 DNA, CDR3 protein. The D gene is left open where the match is weak. Part of the rows lack a size; the others show once, few, many or a class for expanded clones.

j_call: TRBJ2-7; v_call: TRBV30; clone_size: .; d_call: TRBD1; cdr3_nt: TGTGCCTGGGGGACAGGGGCGCAACAGTACTTC; cdr3_aa: CAWGTGAQQYF
j_call: TRBJ2-7; v_call: TRBV4-1; clone_size: .; d_call: TRBD2; cdr3_nt: TGCGCCAGCAGCCAAGATAGACTAGCGGGCTACGAGCAGTACTTC; cdr3_aa: CASSQDRLAGYEQYF
j_call: TRBJ2-4; v_call: TRBV27; clone_size: .; d_call: TRBD1; cdr3_nt: TGTGCCAGCAGTCCCGGACCGGGACAGTTCCTATTC; cdr3_aa: CASSPGPGQFLF
j_call: TRBJ2-7; v_call: TRBV11-2; clone_size: .; d_call: TRBD2; cdr3_nt: TGTGCCAGCAGCTCCCCCCGGTCGACTAGCGGGAGGAGTGAGCAGTACTTC; cdr3_aa: CASSSPRSTSGRSEQYF
j_call: TRBJ2-7; v_call: TRBV30; clone_size: .; d_call: .; cdr3_nt: TGTGCCTGGAGTATACATCCGGTTGCCAACGAGCAGTACTTC; cdr3_aa: CAWSIHPVANEQYF
j_call: TRBJ1-1; v_call: TRBV28; clone_size: .; d_call: .; cdr3_nt: TGTGCCAGCACCCTGGACATCTTGAACACTGAAGCTTTCTTT; cdr3_aa: CASTLDILNTEAFF
j_call: TRBJ1-3; v_call: TRBV7-2; clone_size: .; d_call: .; cdr3_nt: TGTGCCAGCAGCTTGGGAGGAAACACCATATATTTT; cdr3_aa: CASSLGGNTIYF
j_call: TRBJ1-5; v_call: TRBV15; clone_size: .; d_call: .; cdr3_nt: TGTGCCACCAGCCATAAAGCGGGGATCGGGACCCAGCATTTT; cdr3_aa: CATSHKAGIGTQHF
j_call: TRBJ2-3; v_call: TRBV5-1; clone_size: .; d_call: TRBD2; cdr3_nt: TGCGCCAGCAGCTTAAGTAGCGGGACCCGCACAGATACGCAGTATTTT; cdr3_aa: CASSLSSGTRTDTQYF
j_call: TRBJ1-3; v_call: TRBV10-3; clone_size: once; d_call: .; cdr3_nt: TGTGCCACCGCCCGGGGGTATGGAAACACCATATATTTT; cdr3_aa: CATARGYGNTIYF
j_call: TRBJ1-2; v_call: TRBV5-1; clone_size: once; d_call: .; cdr3_nt: TGCGCCAGCAGCCCTCAACAGGTAGACTATGGCTACACCTTC; cdr3_aa: CASSPQQVDYGYTF
j_call: TRBJ2-3; v_call: TRBV5-6; clone_size: .; d_call: .; cdr3_nt: TGTGCCAGCAGCAGGGTCGGGACGGAAAAGACAGATACGCAGTATTTT; cdr3_aa: CASSRVGTEKTDTQYF
j_call: TRBJ1-2; v_call: TRBV5-8; clone_size: .; d_call: .; cdr3_nt: TGTGCCACTAGGGATTACAGGGTCTTCAATGGCTACACCTTC; cdr3_aa: CATRDYRVFNGYTF
j_call: TRBJ1-1; v_call: TRBV19; clone_size: few; d_call: TRBD1; cdr3_nt: TGTGCCAGTAGTTGGCCGGGACAGGGGAACACTGAAGCTTTCTTT; cdr3_aa: CASSWPGQGNTEAFF
j_call: TRBJ1-2; v_call: TRBV5-1; clone_size: once; d_call: .; cdr3_nt: TGCGCCAGCAGCTTGTCAGGGCCTAACTATGGCTACACCTTC; cdr3_aa: CASSLSGPNYGYTF
j_call: TRBJ2-5; v_call: TRBV18; clone_size: .; d_call: .; cdr3_nt: TGTGCCAGCTCACCATCAGGCAGGCAAGAGACCCAGTACTTC; cdr3_aa: CASSPSGRQETQYF
j_call: TRBJ2-1; v_call: TRBV5-1; clone_size: .; d_call: TRBD2; cdr3_nt: TGCGCCAGCAGCACCTCCACTAGCGGGAGATCAAATGAGCAGTTCTTC; cdr3_aa: CASSTSTSGRSNEQFF
j_call: TRBJ1-4; v_call: TRBV15; clone_size: .; d_call: .; cdr3_nt: TGTGCCACCAGCAGAGCAGATGAAAAACTGTTTTTT; cdr3_aa: CATSRADEKLFF
j_call: TRBJ2-5; v_call: TRBV27; clone_size: .; d_call: .; cdr3_nt: TGTGCCAGCAGTCTCACGGGGCCAGGCACATTGGTGACCCAGTACTTC; cdr3_aa: CASSLTGPGTLVTQYF
j_call: TRBJ2-1; v_call: TRBV7-7; clone_size: once; d_call: .; cdr3_nt: TGTGCTAGCAGCTTAGGCCTTTACAATGAGCAGTTCTTC; cdr3_aa: CASSLGLYNEQFF
j_call: TRBJ2-1; v_call: TRBV7-3; clone_size: few; d_call: .; cdr3_nt: TGTGCCAGCAGCCTCTCCCAGAGCTCCTACAATGAGCAGTTCTTC; cdr3_aa: CASSLSQSSYNEQFF
j_call: TRBJ1-3; v_call: TRBV5-4; clone_size: .; d_call: .; cdr3_nt: TGTGCCAGCAGCTTGGACCCGGTCTCCTCTGGAAACACCATATATTTT; cdr3_aa: CASSLDPVSSGNTIYF
j_call: TRBJ1-2; v_call: TRBV6-1; clone_size: .; d_call: .; cdr3_nt: TGTGCCAGCAGTGAACAAGGCGGACCCTATGGCTACACCTTC; cdr3_aa: CASSEQGGPYGYTF
j_call: TRBJ2-7; v_call: TRBV28; clone_size: .; d_call: .; cdr3_nt: TGTGCCAGCAGTCGTGGGGGGGCAATGGGGTCCTACGAGCAGTACTTC; cdr3_aa: CASSRGGAMGSYEQYF
j_call: TRBJ1-1; v_call: TRBV7-3; clone_size: .; d_call: TRBD1; cdr3_nt: TGTGCCAGCAGCTTAGGGGACAGGTACTACACTGAAGCTTTCTTT; cdr3_aa: CASSLGDRYYTEAFF
j_call: TRBJ2-1; v_call: TRBV28; clone_size: .; d_call: .; cdr3_nt: TGTGCCAGCAGTTTGATCGGTAGCGGAGCCGCCGATGAGCAGTTCTTC; cdr3_aa: CASSLIGSGAADEQFF
j_call: TRBJ2-7; v_call: TRBV29-1; clone_size: few; d_call: .; cdr3_nt: TGCAGCGTGCGGCCAAGCTCCTACGAGCAGTACTTC; cdr3_aa: CSVRPSSYEQYF
j_call: TRBJ1-5; v_call: TRBV30; clone_size: .; d_call: .; cdr3_nt: TGTGCCGCTTCGGATAGCAATCAGCCCCAGCATTTT; cdr3_aa: CAASDSNQPQHF
j_call: TRBJ2-7; v_call: TRBV18; clone_size: .; d_call: TRBD1; cdr3_nt: TGTGCCAGCTCACCACGCACAGGGGACTACGAGCAGTACTTC; cdr3_aa: CASSPRTGDYEQYF
j_call: TRBJ1-1; v_call: TRBV10-2; clone_size: .; d_call: .; cdr3_nt: TGCGCCAGCAGTGAGGGGGGGGGATTGGTAGCTTTCTTT; cdr3_aa: CASSEGGGLVAFF
j_call: TRBJ2-7; v_call: TRBV7-8; clone_size: .; d_call: .; cdr3_nt: TGTGCCAGCAGCGTCGACAGGTACGAGCAGTACTTC; cdr3_aa: CASSVDRYEQYF
j_call: TRBJ1-1; v_call: TRBV7-9; clone_size: .; d_call: .; cdr3_nt: TGTGCCAGCAGCTTAGATCCGGGGGAAGCTTTCTTT; cdr3_aa: CASSLDPGEAFF
j_call: TRBJ2-6; v_call: TRBV5-1; clone_size: .; d_call: TRBD1; cdr3_nt: TGCGCCAGCAGCCTAAACCCAGACAGGGCCTCTGGGGCCAACGTCCTGACTTTC; cdr3_aa: CASSLNPDRASGANVLTF
j_call: TRBJ2-1; v_call: TRBV19; clone_size: once; d_call: .; cdr3_nt: TGTGCCAGTAGTATAGGAAGTTCAGAGCTCGACCGGCGCAATGAGCAGTTCTTC; cdr3_aa: CASSIGSSELDRRNEQFF
j_call: TRBJ2-7; v_call: TRBV28; clone_size: .; d_call: TRBD1; cdr3_nt: TGTGCCAGCAGTTTTCGGCAGGGGGCCCTCTACGAGCAGTACTTC; cdr3_aa: CASSFRQGALYEQYF
j_call: TRBJ2-7; v_call: TRBV5-1; clone_size: .; d_call: TRBD2; cdr3_nt: TGCGCCAGCAGCCTGAGACTAGCGGGGTACGAGCAGTACTTC; cdr3_aa: CASSLRLAGYEQYF
j_call: TRBJ2-2; v_call: TRBV5-1; clone_size: .; d_call: .; cdr3_nt: TGCGCCAGCAGCCAAGGGGTCTCCGGGGAGCTGTTTTTT; cdr3_aa: CASSQGVSGELFF
j_call: TRBJ2-2; v_call: TRBV29-1; clone_size: few; d_call: TRBD1; cdr3_nt: TGCAGCGTCGGGACAGGGCGCACCGGGGAGCTGTTTTTT; cdr3_aa: CSVGTGRTGELFF
j_call: TRBJ1-4; v_call: TRBV5-6; clone_size: .; d_call: .; cdr3_nt: TGTGCCAGCAGCTTGGTAGGTCCAGGGGTGGATGAAAAACTGTTTTTT; cdr3_aa: CASSLVGPGVDEKLFF
j_call: TRBJ2-7; v_call: TRBV7-9; clone_size: .; d_call: TRBD2; cdr3_nt: TGTGCCAGCAGCCGTGCGACTAGCGGATCCTACGAGCAGTACTTC; cdr3_aa: CASSRATSGSYEQYF
j_call: TRBJ1-4; v_call: TRBV9; clone_size: .; d_call: .; cdr3_nt: TGTGCCAGCAGCGTAGAACAGGGCTCTAATGAAAAACTGTTTTTT; cdr3_aa: CASSVEQGSNEKLFF
j_call: TRBJ1-2; v_call: TRBV6-6; clone_size: .; d_call: .; cdr3_nt: TGTGCCAGCAGTGACGGGGGGGGCTATGGCTACACCTTC; cdr3_aa: CASSDGGGYGYTF
j_call: TRBJ1-2; v_call: TRBV2; clone_size: .; d_call: TRBD1; cdr3_nt: TGTGCCAGCAGCTTATTAATGACAGGGAGGGATGGCTACACCTTC; cdr3_aa: CASSLLMTGRDGYTF
j_call: TRBJ1-1; v_call: TRBV19; clone_size: .; d_call: .; cdr3_nt: TGTGCCAGTAGTATAGTAAGCGGGGGATGGAACACTGAAGCTTTCTTT; cdr3_aa: CASSIVSGGWNTEAFF
j_call: TRBJ1-4; v_call: TRBV27; clone_size: few; d_call: .; cdr3_nt: TGTGCCAGCAGTTTACGAGGAAGTACCGAAAAACTGTTTTTT; cdr3_aa: CASSLRGSTEKLFF
j_call: TRBJ1-5; v_call: TRBV7-9; clone_size: few; d_call: .; cdr3_nt: TGTGCCAGCAGCTTAGCGGGCGCGCCGCCCCAGCATTTT; cdr3_aa: CASSLAGAPPQHF
j_call: TRBJ1-1; v_call: TRBV28; clone_size: .; d_call: .; cdr3_nt: TGTGCCAGCAGATACAGGGCAACTGAAGCTTTCTTT; cdr3_aa: CASRYRATEAFF
j_call: TRBJ1-6; v_call: TRBV28; clone_size: .; d_call: .; cdr3_nt: TGTGCCAGCAGTTTGAGTCAGGGGTTTGGGTCCTATAATTCACCCCTCCACTTT; cdr3_aa: CASSLSQGFGSYNSPLHF
j_call: TRBJ1-4; v_call: TRBV7-8; clone_size: .; d_call: .; cdr3_nt: TGTGCCAGCAGCTTGGAGGCTACTAATGAAAAACTGTTTTTT; cdr3_aa: CASSLEATNEKLFF
j_call: TRBJ2-1; v_call: TRBV5-3; clone_size: .; d_call: .; cdr3_nt: TGTGCCTCACGCTCGGGACACTTCTCCTACAATGAGCAGTTCTTC; cdr3_aa: CASRSGHFSYNEQFF
j_call: TRBJ1-1; v_call: TRBV19; clone_size: .; d_call: .; cdr3_nt: TGTGCCAGTAGTATAACTCCAGGGAAGATGTATACTGAAGCTTTCTTT; cdr3_aa: CASSITPGKMYTEAFF
j_call: TRBJ1-2; v_call: TRBV7-9; clone_size: .; d_call: TRBD1; cdr3_nt: TGTGCCAGCAGCGGACAGGGTTATAACTATGGCTACACCTTC; cdr3_aa: CASSGQGYNYGYTF
j_call: TRBJ2-3; v_call: TRBV11-2; clone_size: .; d_call: TRBD1; cdr3_nt: TGTGCCAGCAGCTATGGACAGGGGACAAACACAGATACGCAGTATTTT; cdr3_aa: CASSYGQGTNTDTQYF
j_call: TRBJ2-3; v_call: TRBV27; clone_size: .; d_call: .; cdr3_nt: TGTGCCAGCAGTACTAGATATGGCACAGATACGCAGTATTTT; cdr3_aa: CASSTRYGTDTQYF
j_call: TRBJ2-1; v_call: TRBV28; clone_size: few; d_call: TRBD1; cdr3_nt: TGTGCCAGCAGTATGGACAGGGCGATTTACAATGAGCAGTTCTTC; cdr3_aa: CASSMDRAIYNEQFF
j_call: TRBJ2-5; v_call: TRBV4-1; clone_size: .; d_call: .; cdr3_nt: TGCGCCAGCAGCCAAGGAGCAGCTTTTCAAGAGACCCAGTACTTC; cdr3_aa: CASSQGAAFQETQYF
j_call: TRBJ2-7; v_call: TRBV11-2; clone_size: .; d_call: .; cdr3_nt: TGTGCCAGCAGCTTAGCGGTTGGGTTCTACGAGCAGTACTTC; cdr3_aa: CASSLAVGFYEQYF
j_call: TRBJ1-1; v_call: TRBV21-1; clone_size: .; d_call: .; cdr3_nt: TGTGCCAGCAGCAAAGGTTCCCGGGCTTTCTTT; cdr3_aa: CASSKGSRAFF
j_call: TRBJ2-6; v_call: TRBV27; clone_size: once; d_call: .; cdr3_nt: TGTGCCAGCAGTTTAAAGGTCGGCGGCTCTGGGGCCAACGTCCTGACTTTC; cdr3_aa: CASSLKVGGSGANVLTF
j_call: TRBJ2-1; v_call: TRBV9; clone_size: once; d_call: .; cdr3_nt: TGTGCCAGCAGCGAGTCAAGTTCCGGGCTTTCCTACAATGAGCAGTTCTTC; cdr3_aa: CASSESSSGLSYNEQFF